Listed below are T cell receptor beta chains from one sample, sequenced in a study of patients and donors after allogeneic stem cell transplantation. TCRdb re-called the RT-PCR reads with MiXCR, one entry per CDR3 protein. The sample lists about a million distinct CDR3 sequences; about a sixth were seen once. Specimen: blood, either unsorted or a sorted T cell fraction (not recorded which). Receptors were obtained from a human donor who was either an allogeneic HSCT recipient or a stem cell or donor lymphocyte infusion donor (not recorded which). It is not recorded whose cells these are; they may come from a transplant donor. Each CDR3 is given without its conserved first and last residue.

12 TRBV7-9 ASSLEGVSDEQF
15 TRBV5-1 ASSQVTSGRRDGELF
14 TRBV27 ASSTKRDGSYNEQF
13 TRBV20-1 SASHPRGTGNTIY
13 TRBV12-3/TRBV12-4 ASTVAGGAEDTQY
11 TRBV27 ASSSRIGPEQF
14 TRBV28 ASRHTGLTGADTQY
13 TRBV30 AWSVPGLHTGELF
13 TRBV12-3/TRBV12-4 ASSLPPGRTDEQF
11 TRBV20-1 SARTGADGEAF
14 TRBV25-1 ASSESSGVGYNEQF
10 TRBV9 ASSAFVGTQY
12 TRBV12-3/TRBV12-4 ASSLLARNIGYT
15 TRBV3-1 ASSQDLTSGRRSEQY
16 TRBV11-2 ASSLSRVGTVNTGELF
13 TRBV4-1 ASSQDIREKETQY
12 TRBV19 ASSTRQVGETQY
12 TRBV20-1 SARSSVEYNEQF
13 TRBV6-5 ASSYGAGPKNEQF
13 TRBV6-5 ASSYVGRDYNGYT
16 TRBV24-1 ATSDLSTSGSGWNEQF
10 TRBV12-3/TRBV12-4 ASSLEGVEQY
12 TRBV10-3 AIQEGSYNSPLH
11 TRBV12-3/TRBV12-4 ASSLGSYLEQY
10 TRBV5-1 ASSRQGETQY